Below are 22 T cell receptor beta chains sequenced from a single sample in a study of cytomegalovirus exposure and HLA in healthy donors. In the PCR, 60 Vbeta and 13 Jbeta primers were used. The method was immunoSEQ multiplex PCR; TCRdb's version includes in-frame clones alone and lacks a portion of them. The sample holds tens of thousands of clones, 84% seen once. Sequencing was carried out using PBMCs. These receptors were collected from a man aged 70 or older in good health and CMV-seropositive.

The V call is TRBV14, the J call TRBJ2-3; perhaps TRBD1 as D (6 bases). The V gene's germline CDR1 is SGHDN and CDR2 FVKESK. The CDR3 totals 12 residues. The V and J ends lost 4 bases and 4 bases respectively, with 6 bases between them. CDR3 DNA: TGTGCCAGCAGCCCAGGGGCAGATACGCAGTATTTT. This gives the protein CASSPGADTQYF.

The J gene is TRBJ2-7, the V gene TRBV14; possibly TRBD1 for D (5 bases). The CDR3 runs to 12 residues. The germline gives CDR1 SGHDN, CDR2 FVKESK. Trimming removed 3 bases from V and 4 bases from J, with 7 bases in between. In DNA, the CDR3 is TGTGCCAGCAGCCAGCAGGGTTACGAGCAGTACTTC. Translating gives CASSQQGYEQYF.

This chain uses TRBV15 with TRBJ2-5; the match to TRBD2 covers 7 bases. The ends lost 1 base at V and 2 bases at J; junction bases unmatched: 4. From germline, CDR1 is LNHNV and CDR2 YYDKDF (reference sequence). The CDR3 covers 15 residues. In DNA form, the CDR3 reads TGTGCCACCAGCAGAGGGACGGGGGGTCAAGAGACCCAGTACTTC. This gives the protein CATSRGTGGQETQYF.

The rearrangement links TRBV30 to TRBJ2-3; D possibly corresponds to TRBD1 (6 bases). Looked up from germline, CDR1 is GTSNPN and CDR2 is SVGIG (reference sequence). The V gene lost 7 bases and the J gene lost 4 bases, with 12 bases spanning the gap. The CDR3 contains 12 residues. The CDR3 DNA sequence: TGTGCCTTATCACAGGGCGCAGATACGCAGTATTTT. Translated, it gives CALSQGADTQYF. The full variable domain, rest sourced from reference TRBV30 and TRBJ2-3, is SQTIHQWPATLVQPVGSPLSLECTVEGTSNPNLYWYRQAAGRGLQLLFYSVGIGQISSEVPQNLSASRPQDRQFILSSKKLLLSDSGFYLCALSQGADTQYFGPGTRLTVL.

This clone appeared once. V gene TRBV9 combines with J gene TRBJ2-3; weak D call: TRBD1 (6 bases). V was cut by 2 bases and J by 6 bases, with 10 bases left in between. Germline V lookup: CDR1 SGDLS, CDR2 YYNGEE. This CDR3 region has 13 residues. The CDR3 loop reads CASSVQGPDTQYF. The CDR3, as DNA: TGTGCCAGCAGCGTGCAGGGGCCGGATACGCAGTATTTT.

V gene TRBV7-9 combines with J gene TRBJ2-5, with TRBD2 as a possible D gene (6 bases). Germline lookup yields CDR1 SEHNR and CDR2 FQNEAQ (reference sequence). This CDR3 comprises 17 residues. Trimming cost V 5 bases and J 5 bases, with 24 bases left between them. The DNA of the CDR3 is TGTGCCAGCAGCCCCGGGACTCAGGGTTTCCGTCGGGAGACCCAGTACTTC. Amino acids: CASSPGTQGFRRETQYF.

This clone was found a few times. This is likely an artifact of a read error, given a far larger clone one base away. Other nucleotide sequences from this sample produce the same CDR3. The genes are TRBV4-3 and TRBJ1-2, with 10 bases identical to TRBD1. Germline V gives CDR1 LGHNA, CDR2 YSLEER. Losses at the gene ends were 2 bases for V and 5 bases for J; bases not matched to a gene: 8. This CDR3 is built from 16 residues. The CDR3 reads CASSQFTGTGAYGYTF. The CDR3, as DNA: TGCGCCAGCAGCCAATTCACAGGGACAGGGGCTTATGGCTACACCTTC.

The chain recombines TRBV7-9 with TRBJ2-5; D ambiguous. Trimming took 2 bases from V and 1 from J, leaving 5 bases between them. The CDR3 has 13 amino acids. Germline lookup yields CDR1 SEHNR and CDR2 FQNEAQ (reference sequence). CDR3 DNA sequence: TGTGCCAGCAGCTTAATGGCCCAAGAGACCCAGTACTTC. Protein: CASSLMAQETQYF.

The chain carries TRBV29-1 and TRBJ1-2; 10 bases are shared with TRBD1. The CDR3 has 12 residues. The trim removed 7 bases at V and 4 bases at J, leaving 3 bases unmatched. Germline V gene data show CDR1 as SQVTM and CDR2 as ANQGSEA. As DNA, the CDR3 is TGCAGCGGACAGGGGGCGGGCTATGGCTACACCTTC. This encodes CSGQGAGYGYTF.

Comment on this clone: One junction end disagrees with the germline gene, perhaps due to a read error. The gene calls are TRBV6-1 and TRBJ2-7; the D gene is possibly TRBD1 (6 bases). CDR1 is MNHNS, CDR2 SASEGT, per germline. The CDR3 contains 12 residues. The CDR3 DNA is TGTGCCAGCAGTGATCAGGGGAATTGGAATTTCTTC. This codes for CASSDQGNWNFF.

DNA for the CDR3: TGTGCCAGCAGCTTAATGGAACAGTCCTACGAGCAGTACTTC. This encodes CASSLMEQSYEQYF. This chain joins TRBV7-2 and TRBJ2-7; D call uncertain. CDR3 size: 14 residues. V lost 2 bases to trimming and J lost 1 base, with 9 bases between them. The germline V gene encodes CDR1 SGHTA and CDR2 FQGNSA.

The V call is TRBV19, the J call TRBJ2-7; D ambiguous. Trimming left V 4 bases short and J 5 bases short, with 6 bases between. The CDR3 is 11 amino acids. CDR1 and CDR2 (germline): LNHDA, SQIVND (reference sequence). The CDR3 spells CASSTYNEQYF. The CDR3 DNA is TGTGCCAGTAGTACGTACAACGAGCAGTACTTC.

The chain recombines TRBV5-1 with TRBJ2-1; unclear D gene. V was clipped by 5 bases and J by 3 bases, with 9 bases between them. Germline CDR1 SGHRS, CDR2 YFSETQ. There are 13 residues in the CDR3. The CDR3 sequence is CASSLSFYNEQFF. Written as DNA, the CDR3 is TGCGCCAGCAGTCTTAGTTTCTACAATGAGCAGTTCTTC.

This clone was picked up a small number of times. The rearrangement uses TRBV2 and TRBJ2-4, with D perhaps TRBD1 (5 bases). The CDR3 totals 15 residues. In germline, CDR1 is SNHLY, CDR2 FYNNEI. With 6 bases removed from V and 0 bases from J, the gap between germline ends came to 12 bases. The CDR3 nucleotides are TGTGCCAGCAGCTATGGGGCTCTAGCCAAAAACATTCAGTACTTC. Amino acids: CASSYGALAKNIQYF.

The chain joins TRBV10-3 to TRBJ2-3; a possible D gene is TRBD1 (6 bases). The CDR3 has 13 residues. V shed 9 bases and J shed 4 bases, with 14 bases lying between them. Germline assignment: CDR1 ENHRY and CDR2 SYGVKD. CDR3 in amino acids: CAIQGLESDTQYF. The CDR3 coding sequence is TGTGCCATACAGGGCTTGGAATCAGATACGCAGTATTTT.

The chain joins TRBV19 to TRBJ1-5, with 8 bases that match TRBD1. This CDR3 is built from 15 residues. Looked up from germline, CDR1 is LNHDA and CDR2 is SQIVND (reference sequence). The ends lost 5 bases at V and 2 bases at J; junction bases unmatched: 5. The CDR3 nucleotides read TGTGCCAGTAGTTTCGACAGGGGCCGCAATCAGCCCCAGCATTTT. It codes for CASSFDRGRNQPQHF.

The chain recombines TRBV6-1 with TRBJ2-5; 7 bases map to TRBD1. The length of the CDR3 is 13 residues. V gave up 8 bases and J gave up 4 bases; unmatched junction bases: 7. Germline V gene sequence: CDR1 MNHNS, CDR2 SASEGT. CDR3 protein: CASGYTGVETQYF. In DNA, the CDR3 is TGTGCCAGCGGATACACAGGGGTAGAGACCCAGTACTTC.

V is TRBV19 and J is TRBJ2-7, with TRBD2 matching over 8 bases. V lost 9 bases, J lost 6 bases, and 10 bases stayed unmatched. CDR3 length: 13 amino acids. CDR1 LNHDA and CDR2 SQIVND come from the germline V gene (reference sequence). The DNA of the CDR3 is TGTGCCAGCGGGAGGGGAGGACAAGGCGAGCAGTACTTC. Translation gives CASGRGGQGEQYF. The full variable domain, in which reference TRBV19 and TRBJ2-7 provide the parts outside the CDR3, is DGGITQSPKYLFRKEGQNVTLSCEQNLNHDAMYWYRQDPGQGLRLIYYSQIVNDFQKGDIAEGYSVSREKKESFPLTVTSAQKNPTAFYLCASGRGGQGEQYFGPGTRLTVT.

The chain couples TRBV6-5 to TRBJ1-3; D call uncertain. Germline CDR1 MNHEY, CDR2 SVGAGI. V lost 0 bases and J 3 bases, leaving 12 bases between the germline ends. This CDR3 has 16 amino acids. CDR3 sequence reads: CASSYSLSGGGNTIYF. The CDR3, as DNA: TGTGCCAGCAGTTACTCGTTGTCCGGTGGTGGAAACACCATATATTTT.

The chain couples TRBV7-6 to TRBJ2-3; the match to TRBD2 covers 9 bases. The J segment lost 6 bases and the V segment lost 8 bases, leaving 15 bases of the junction unmatched. The germline CDR1 and CDR2 sequences are SGHVS and FNYEAQ. The CDR3 extends over 16 amino acids. The CDR3 region is CASGRRAGGSSDTQYF. Here the CDR3 DNA reads TGTGCCAGCGGACGACGAGCGGGAGGTTCATCGGATACGCAGTATTTT.

This rearrangement joins TRBV2 to TRBJ1-2, with 8 positions matching TRBD1. Trimming removed 5 bases from V and 4 bases from J; junction bases left unmatched: 6. CDR3 length equals 14 residues. Germline lookup yields CDR1 SNHLY and CDR2 FYNNEI. CDR3 in DNA: TGTGCCAGCAGTATAGGACAGGGCCCCTATGGCTACACCTTC. Encoded protein: CASSIGQGPYGYTF.

The chain uses TRBV5-1 and TRBJ2-2; D ambiguous. Trimming took 0 bases from V and 5 from J, leaving 5 bases between them. The V gene's germline CDR1 is SGHRS and CDR2 YFSETQ. The CDR3 sequence is 13 residues long. The CDR3 reads CASSLVSTGELFF. The CDR3 DNA reads as TGCGCCAGCAGCTTGGTCTCGACCGGGGAGCTGTTTTTT. The whole variable domain, remainder taken from reference TRBV5-1 and TRBJ2-2, is KAGVTQTPRYLIKTRGQQVTLSCSPISGHRSVSWYQQTPGQGLQFLFEYFSETQRNKGNFPGRFSGRQFSNSRSEMNVSTLELGDSALYLCASSLVSTGELFFGEGSRLTVL.